What follows are 7 T cell receptor beta chains derived from one specimen sequenced in a study of blood T cell repertoires in COVID-19. Some clones are missing from TCRdb's copy, which holds only in-frame ones; the method was immunoSEQ multiplex PCR. The table shows approximately 210,000 clones, with 86% occurring only once. The specimen was peripheral blood. These receptor sequences come from a woman in her 70s with acute or convalescent COVID-19.

This chain uses TRBV7-6 with TRBJ2-3, with 8 bases fitting TRBD2. Trimming at V came to 4 bases and at J to 2 bases, leaving 8 bases not matched to a gene. Germline V CDR1 and CDR2: SGHVS, FNYEAQ. The CDR3 sequence is 16 residues long. The DNA for the CDR3 is TGTGCCAGCAGCTCCCATTCTAGCGGGTTCACAGATACGCAGTATTTT. As protein: CASSSHSSGFTDTQYF. The full variable domain, completed using reference TRBV7-6 and TRBJ2-3, is GAGVSQSPRYKVTKRGQDVALRCDPISGHVSLYWYRQALGQGPEFLTYFNYEAQQDKSGLPNDRFSAERPEGSISTLTIQRTEQRDSAMYRCASSSHSSGFTDTQYFGPGTRLTVL.

Comments on this clone: Other nucleotide sequences from this sample produce the same CDR3. This rearrangement joins TRBV11-2 to TRBJ2-7; possibly TRBD1 for D (5 bases). The germline V gene encodes CDR1 SGHAT and CDR2 FQNNGV. The ends were cut back, 3 bases at V and 1 base at J, with 13 bases in the middle. The CDR3 spans 15 residues. CDR3 coding DNA: TGTGCCAGCAGCTTCGGGCAGGGCCCTTCCTACGAGCAGTACTTC. Translating gives CASSFGQGPSYEQYF. Together with reference TRBV11-2 and TRBJ2-7, the CDR3 gives the full variable domain: EAGVAQSPRYKIIEKRQSVAFWCNPISGHATLYWYQQILGQGPKLLIQFQNNGVVDDSQLPKDRFSAERLKGVDSTLKIQPAKLEDSAVYLCASSFGQGPSYEQYFGPGTRLTVT.

In nucleotides, the CDR3 is TGTGCCAGTAGTCCGCTAGAGAACACTGAAGCTTTCTTT. Translating it yields CASSPLENTEAFF. The rearrangement joins TRBV19 to TRBJ1-1, with unresolved D. V was shortened by 5 bases and J by 1 base, with 8 bases between the two germline ends. The germline V gene encodes CDR1 LNHDA and CDR2 SQIVND (reference sequence). This CDR3 spans 13 amino acids.

In this sample, this clone turned up a few times. This sequence joins TRBV12-3 or TRBV12-4 and TRBJ1-6, with D hard to call. Trimming took off 0 bases at V and 7 bases at J, with 4 bases between the two ends. The CDR3 is 13 residues long. The CDR3 loop is CASSLALNSPLHF. In DNA, the CDR3 is TGTGCCAGCAGTTTAGCGCTAAATTCACCCCTCCACTTT.

J is TRBJ1-2 and V is TRBV7-2, with no clear D. CDR3 length: 15 amino acids. V lost 1 base to trimming and J lost 4 bases, with 13 bases between them. Germline values: CDR1 SGHTA, CDR2 FQGNSA. CDR3: CASSLGAGQSYGYTF. In DNA, the CDR3 is TGTGCCAGCAGCTTAGGGGCAGGCCAGTCCTATGGCTACACCTTC.

The chain recombines TRBV7-2 with TRBJ1-1, with a tentative D call TRBD1 (5 bases). Germline CDR1 is SGHTA and CDR2 is FQGNSA. CDR3 length: 14 residues. V lost 3 bases to trimming and J lost 5 bases, with 13 bases between them. As DNA, the CDR3 is TGTGCCAGCAGCTTTAGGGGTGGGGTTACTGAAGCTTTCTTT. Translated, it gives CASSFRGGVTEAFF.

The chain couples TRBV7-9 to TRBJ2-7; D gene ambiguous. The germline V gene encodes CDR1 SEHNR and CDR2 FQNEAQ (reference sequence). CDR3 length: 15 amino acids. Trimming removed 1 base at V and 0 bases at J, with 10 bases between. CDR3 coding DNA: TGTGCCAGCAGCTTAGTGGCGGTTTCCTCCTACGAGCAGTACTTC. It translates to CASSLVAVSSYEQYF.